The rows below give T cell receptor beta chains drawn from one sample of a study of post-analysis software for immune sequencing data. MiXCR was run by TCRdb on the PCR reads, yielding one entry per CDR3 protein. This table holds roughly 870,000 distinct CDR3 sequences, around 53% found once. The sequenced material came from blood. Receptors originate from a girl between 10 and 17 years old with multiple sclerosis. CDR3s include the opening cysteine and the closing phenylalanine or tryptophan. The D gene is left open where the match is weak. Clone size is shown for a subset of rows, as once, few, many or a class of expanded clone.

d_call j_call clone_size v_call cdr3_aa
TRBD1 TRBJ2-5 NA TRBV29-1 CSVLPTFPQGVEQYF
NA TRBJ2-1 NA TRBV20-1 CSASVSPSGYNEQFF
TRBD2 TRBJ2-1 few TRBV15 CATSRVGTSGRAREQFF
NA TRBJ1-1 NA TRBV10-3 CAISEGGYDTEAFF
NA TRBJ2-1 NA TRBV5-6 CASSLGTTHNEQFF
NA TRBJ1-2 NA TRBV20-1 CSASPLMGRENYGYTF
NA TRBJ2-3 NA TRBV5-1 CASSLSLEDLKNVFPPEVAVF
NA TRBJ2-3 few TRBV18 CASSPARGGTDTQYF
NA TRBJ2-7 NA TRBV12-3/TRBV12-4 CASSLAGGRTYEQYF
TRBD2 TRBJ2-4 once TRBV3-1 CASSQGYPGLARGIAYF
NA TRBJ1-1 NA TRBV29-1 CSAEQGGGAFF
TRBD1 TRBJ1-2 once TRBV20-1 CSAHSGGRGPGYTF
TRBD2 TRBJ2-4 NA TRBV20-1 CSARDLPLAGGKNIQYF
NA TRBJ1-1 NA TRBV7-9 CASTISAWTEAFF
TRBD2 TRBJ2-7 few TRBV29-1 CSVEDPGGLAGDQSHYEQYF
TRBD2 TRBJ2-7 NA TRBV20-1 CSARETVSGTAYEQYF
NA TRBJ2-1 NA TRBV4-1 CASSQDGGAYNKQFF
TRBD2 TRBJ2-1 NA TRBV6-2/TRBV6-3 CASKTSREGGRFEQFF
NA TRBJ1-6 NA TRBV6-5 CASSYELTGANSPLHF
TRBD1 TRBJ1-1 NA TRBV7-2 CASSSRQGPMNTEAFF
NA TRBJ1-1 NA TRBV29-1 CSVGVDTEAFF
TRBD2 TRBJ2-5 NA TRBV15 CATSRGLAGVTERETQYF
NA NA few TRBV15 CATSRVLDEQYF
NA NA NA TRBV5-5 CASSLDRMEETQYF
TRBD2 TRBJ2-4 few TRBV9 CASSASPLAGGGKNIQYF
NA TRBJ1-2 few TRBV5-6 CASSLDLKHGYTF
NA TRBJ2-3 few TRBV2 CASSGTVADTQYF
TRBD2 TRBJ2-7 few TRBV5-1 CASRTFAGGYEQYF
NA TRBJ2-7 NA TRBV7-3 CASSLTIWGPQYF
TRBD1 TRBJ1-1 many TRBV6-4 CASSITGENTEAFF
NA TRBJ2-1 NA TRBV9 CASSVAPGSYNEQFF
NA TRBJ2-1 few TRBV5-1 CASSLVAGAHNEQFF
TRBD2 TRBJ2-3 NA TRBV27 CASSLLSAGADTQYF
NA TRBJ2-2 few TRBV5-1 CASSLAEQGSTGELFF
NA TRBJ2-4 few TRBV7-2 CASSHFDLVAKNIQYF
NA TRBJ2-6 NA TRBV6-5 CASTDPGANVLTF
NA TRBJ2-5 NA TRBV20-1 CSAIGGETQYF
TRBD2 TRBJ2-5 few TRBV7-8 CASSLLLAGSQETQYF
TRBD1 TRBJ1-1 few TRBV7-2 CASSQRTGPRTAEAFF
TRBD1 TRBJ2-5 NA TRBV3-1 CASSQLGTERETQYF
TRBD2 TRBJ2-3 NA TRBV20-1 CSVSTSGYTDTQYF
NA TRBJ1-4 NA TRBV18 CASSSGLQGGLFF